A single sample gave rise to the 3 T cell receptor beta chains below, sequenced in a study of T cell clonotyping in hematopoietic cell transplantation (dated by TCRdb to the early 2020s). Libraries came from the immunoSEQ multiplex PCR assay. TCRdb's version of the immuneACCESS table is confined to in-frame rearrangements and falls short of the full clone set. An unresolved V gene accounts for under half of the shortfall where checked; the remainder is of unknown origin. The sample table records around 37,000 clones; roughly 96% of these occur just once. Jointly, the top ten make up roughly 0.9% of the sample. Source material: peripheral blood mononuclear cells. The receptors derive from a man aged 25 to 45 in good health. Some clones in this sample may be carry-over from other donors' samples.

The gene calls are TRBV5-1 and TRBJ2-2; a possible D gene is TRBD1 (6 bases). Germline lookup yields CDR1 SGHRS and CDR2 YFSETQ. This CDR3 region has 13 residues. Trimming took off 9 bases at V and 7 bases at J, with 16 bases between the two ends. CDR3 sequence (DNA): TGCGCCAACCGCCAGGGGCGGAGCGGGGAGCTGTTTTTT. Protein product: CANRQGRSGELFF.

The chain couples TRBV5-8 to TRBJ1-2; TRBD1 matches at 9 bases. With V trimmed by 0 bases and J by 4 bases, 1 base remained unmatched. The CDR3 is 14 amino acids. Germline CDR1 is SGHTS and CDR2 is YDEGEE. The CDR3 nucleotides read TGTGCCAGCAGCTTGGGGGACAGGGCCTATGGCTACACCTTC. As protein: CASSLGDRAYGYTF.

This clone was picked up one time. The CDR3 DNA reads TGTGCCATCAGTGAGCTGGCCCTAATCCCAGATACGCAGTATTTT. Translation: CAISELALIPDTQYF. The rearrangement joins TRBV10-3 to TRBJ2-3; no reliable D call. Trimming pared 2 bases from V and 4 bases from J, leaving 13 bases between. CDR3 length equals 15 residues. Germline V lookup: CDR1 ENHRY, CDR2 SYGVKD.